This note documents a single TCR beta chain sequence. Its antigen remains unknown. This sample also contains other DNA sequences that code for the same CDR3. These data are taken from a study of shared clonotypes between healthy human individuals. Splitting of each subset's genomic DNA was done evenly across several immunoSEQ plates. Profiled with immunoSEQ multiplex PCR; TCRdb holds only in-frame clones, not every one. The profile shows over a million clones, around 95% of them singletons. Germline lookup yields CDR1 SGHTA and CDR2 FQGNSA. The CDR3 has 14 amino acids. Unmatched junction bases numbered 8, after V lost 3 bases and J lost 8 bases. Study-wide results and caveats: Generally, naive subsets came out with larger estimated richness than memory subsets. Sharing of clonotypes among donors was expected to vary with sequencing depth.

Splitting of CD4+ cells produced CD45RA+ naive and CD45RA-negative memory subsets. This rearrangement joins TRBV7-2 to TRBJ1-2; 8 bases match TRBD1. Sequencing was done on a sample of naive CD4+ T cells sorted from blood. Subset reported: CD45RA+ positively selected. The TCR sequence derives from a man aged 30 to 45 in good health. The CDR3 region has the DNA TGTGCCAGCAGCTTCTCCCAGGGGGCAGGAGGCTACACCTTC. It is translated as CASSFSQGAGGYTF.